This TCR beta chain was retrieved from a study of patients and donors after allogeneic stem cell transplantation. TCRdb ran MiXCR on the RT-PCR reads and lists one entry per CDR3 protein. The repertoire holds 1,000 to 1,500 distinct CDR3 sequences, roughly 5.5% seen once, with approximately 30% in the top ten. Germline V CDR1 and CDR2: SGHAT, FQNNGV. Trimming took 3 bases from V and 10 from J; bases not matched to a gene: 11. CDR3 size: 15 residues. The specimen sequenced was blood, either unsorted or a sorted T cell fraction (not recorded which). This rearrangement joins TRBV11-2 to TRBJ2-1; 8 bases are shared with TRBD2. The sequence was collected from a human donor who was either an allogeneic HSCT recipient or a stem cell or donor lymphocyte infusion donor (not recorded which). It is not recorded whose cells these are; they may come from a transplant donor. The CDR3 sequence is CASSFGTSGTREQFF. In DNA form, the CDR3 reads TGTGCCAGCAGCTTCGGAACTAGCGGAACTCGAGAGCAGTTCTTC.